Listed here are 6 T cell receptor beta chains from one sample, sequenced in a study of T cells in severe cutaneous drug reactions. The donors had carbamazepine-induced Stevens-Johnson syndrome or toxic epidermal necrolysis. The iRepertoire multiplex PCR system with TCR subtype-specific primers built both bulk and single-cell libraries. TCRdb reprocessed the multiplex PCR reads, keeping one entry per CDR3 protein, no DNA. Its listing shows about 1,000 distinct CDR3 sequences. The sequenced sample consisted of PBMCs. Receptors were obtained from a human donor with Stevens-Johnson syndrome, a severe cutaneous drug reaction.

This clonotype counts as medium-sized by frequency. The CDR3 loop is CASTTGAVNTGELFF. The chain combines TRBV28 with TRBJ2-2; TCRdb's D call of TRBD1 is untestable without DNA. This CDR3 comprises 15 residues. Germline CDR1 is MDHEN and CDR2 is SYDVKM.

In terms of frequency, this clonotype is medium-sized. This chain joins TRBV4-2 and TRBJ2-2; the TCRdb D gene call, TRBD2, has no DNA to confirm it. The CDR3 consists of 16 residues. Looked up from germline, CDR1 is LGHNA and CDR2 is YNFKEQ. CDR3: CASSQVPGLADGELFF.

According to its frequency, this clonotype is medium-sized. J is TRBJ2-7 and V is TRBV6-1; TCRdb names TRBD1, which stays unverified in the absence of DNA. There are 14 residues in the CDR3. CDR1 is MNHNS and CDR2 is SASEGT in the germline V gene. CDR3 region: CASNAGTGGYEQYF.

Considering frequency, this clonotype is medium-sized. The V and J genes are TRBV12-3 or TRBV12-4 and TRBJ1-6; TCRdb's D call of TRBD1 is untestable without DNA. The CDR3 extends over 14 amino acids. The CDR3 loop reads CASNGQGAGRTLHF.

This clonotype is called medium-sized based on its frequency. J is TRBJ2-7 and V is TRBV7-2. CDR3 length: 11 amino acids. Germline V gene lookup returns CDR1 SGHTA and CDR2 FQGNSA. CDR3 residues: CASSGPYEQYF.

The rearrangement links TRBV20-1 to TRBJ1-1; the D call from TCRdb, TRBD1, cannot be confirmed without DNA. The germline CDR1 and CDR2 sequences are DFQATT and SNEGSKA (reference sequence). This CDR3 is built from 16 residues. The CDR3 here is CSARDFKAPGGTEAFF.